Listed here is a single TCR beta chain. Its antigen is still unknown. The PCR made use of 60 Vbeta and 13 Jbeta primers. Repertoires were generated with immunoSEQ multiplex PCR, while TCRdb's copy carries only in-frame clones and drops some. The sample holds roughly 140,000 clones, around 80% seen once. This sample stems from a study of cytomegalovirus exposure and HLA in healthy donors. As for the study in general: The early release's HLA-typed donors yielded 65 million to 85 million unique TCRs.

The CDR3 is 15 amino acids. Trimming took 5 bases from V and 6 from J, leaving 17 bases between them. Germline-derived CDR1 and CDR2 are MDHEN and SYDVKM. General study findings and limits: Three chains tied to CMV proved CMV antigen-specific in vitro. Rare TCR sequences predominated, though certain public TCRs were found in many donors. Analysis performed later found under 20,000 TCR beta sequences associated with HLA alleles at 0.05 false discovery rate.

The receptor was isolated from a man aged 25-45 years in good health and CMV-seropositive. This sequence joins TRBV28 and TRBJ1-5; a weak D match, TRBD1 (6 bases). The sequenced sample consisted of PBMCs. For the CDR3, the DNA is TGTGCCAGCAGTCCCGGGAATCGAGGGGGTCAGCCCCAGCATTTT. This gives the protein CASSPGNRGGQPQHF.